This T cell receptor beta chain was identified in a study of CD8+CD57+ T cells in acquired aplastic anemia. Study-wide results and limits: Sharing between patients and controls was observed for about 27 CD8+ CDR3 sequences. Significant differences in CD8+ Simpson's diversity were not observed between patients and controls.

TCR beta VDJ and CDR3 were profiled, and genomic DNA was the template. TCRdb called the reads again in MiXCR, with one record for every CDR3 protein. The data hold a few hundred thousand distinct CDR3 sequences, with roughly 64% observed a single time. With regard to this clonotype: What it recognizes is unknown.

The CDR3 spans 12 residues. The germline V gene has CDR1 MNHEY and CDR2 SVGAGI. Trimming removed 6 bases at V and 3 bases at J, with 9 bases between. Material: sorted CD4+, CD8+, or CD8+CD57+ T cells (not recorded which) from PBMCs. This TCR derives from a human donor in good health, serving as a control. The rearrangement uses TRBV6-5 and TRBJ2-7; no definite D call. As DNA, the CDR3 is TGTGCCAGCAGAACAGCTATCTACGAGCAGTACTTC. It translates to CASRTAIYEQYF.